This passage covers 32 T cell receptor beta chains from one sample sequenced in a study of T cell responses to AZD1222 COVID-19 vaccine. Only in-frame clones appear in the TCRdb table, and some are missing; sequencing was by immunoSEQ multiplex PCR. The sample has 120,000 or so clones; around 89% are singletons. Sample: peripheral blood, taken on day 0 of MenACWY control vaccination. The receptors derive from an adult in good health.

This clone occurred once. The chain employs TRBV7-6 and TRBJ1-1; possible D gene TRBD1, 6 bases. Germline V CDR1 and CDR2: SGHVS, FNYEAQ. The length of the CDR3 is 17 residues. V dropped 5 bases and J dropped 0 bases, with 19 bases sitting between them. The CDR3 spells CASSPARGTSMNTEAFF. For the CDR3, the DNA is TGTGCCAGCAGCCCGGCCCGAGGGACAAGCATGAACACTGAAGCTTTCTTT.

This chain connects TRBV30 to TRBJ2-1, with TRBD2 matching 8 bases. Germline V lookup: CDR1 GTSNPN, CDR2 SVGIG (reference sequence). Trimming took 0 bases from V and 6 from J; bases not matched to a gene: 13. CDR3 size: 17 residues. The CDR3 sequence is CAWSVRIGRAMVNEQFF. For the CDR3, the DNA is TGTGCCTGGAGTGTAAGAATCGGGAGGGCCATGGTCAATGAGCAGTTCTTC. The full variable domain, completed using reference TRBV30 and TRBJ2-1, is SQTIHQWPATLVQPVGSPLSLECTVEGTSNPNLYWYRQAAGRGLQLLFYSVGIGQISSEVPQNLSASRPQDRQFILSSKKLLLSDSGFYLCAWSVRIGRAMVNEQFFGPGTRLTVL.

The genes are TRBV9 and TRBJ2-3; no reliable D call. Germline CDR1 reads SGDLS; CDR2 reads YYNGEE. Trimming took off 0 bases at V and 5 bases at J, with 7 bases between the two ends. The CDR3 covers 13 residues. Here the CDR3 DNA reads TGTGCCAGCAGCGTAGTAATGGGAGATACGCAGTATTTT. Its translation: CASSVVMGDTQYF.

The V and J genes are TRBV2 and TRBJ2-6; D gene uncertain. CDR1 is SNHLY, CDR2 FYNNEI, per germline. The CDR3 extends over 15 amino acids. Trimming took 8 bases from V and 4 from J, leaving 15 bases between them. In nucleotides, the CDR3 is TGTGCCAGCCGAAGCCAGGTGGGAGGGGCCAACGTCCTGACTTTC. Protein: CASRSQVGGANVLTF. Combining the CDR3 with reference TRBV2 and TRBJ2-6 gives the whole variable domain EPEVTQTPSHQVTQMGQEVILRCVPISNHLYFYWYRQILGQKVEFLVSFYNNEISEKSEIFDDQFSVERPDGSNFTLKIRSTKLEDSAMYFCASRSQVGGANVLTFGAGSRLTVL.

This clone was seen only once. The DNA for the CDR3 is TGCGCCAGCAGGGGGGAGGGTGGGAGCAATCAGCCCCAGCATTTT. It specifies CASRGEGGSNQPQHF. The V and J genes are TRBV4-1 and TRBJ1-5, with D possibly TRBD1 on 5 matching bases. V shed 6 bases and J shed 1 base, with 13 bases lying between them. CDR3 length: 15 residues. Germline V gene data show CDR1 as MGHRA and CDR2 as YSYEKL.

The chain has TRBV21-1 and TRBJ1-6. TRBV21-1 is classified as a pseudogene. The length of the CDR3 is 16 residues. CDR3 DNA sequence: TGTGCCAGCAGCAAAGGTCGAGGACGGGTTAATTCACCCCTCCACTTT. This translates into CASSKGRGRVNSPLHF.

The chain links TRBV5-1 to TRBJ2-3; TRBD2 might be the D (6 bases). Trimming pared 4 bases from V and 1 base from J, leaving 13 bases between. CDR3 length equals 15 residues. Germline V gene lookup returns CDR1 SGHRS and CDR2 YFSETQ. CDR3 sequence reads: CASSAGWGGTDTQYF. CDR3 sequence (DNA): TGCGCCAGCAGCGCGGGCTGGGGGGGCACAGATACGCAGTATTTT.

This chain uses TRBV3-1 (or the pseudogene TRBV3-2) with TRBJ2-1; TRBD2 agrees at 14 bases. Germline V lookup: CDR1 LGHDT, CDR2 YNNKEL (reference sequence). The CDR3 has 18 residues. J gave up 7 bases and V 2 bases, and 10 bases lay outside the gene matches. CDR3: CASSQKPGTSGSPNEQFF. The CDR3 DNA sequence: TGTGCCAGCAGCCAAAAACCCGGGACTAGCGGGAGCCCGAATGAGCAGTTCTTC.

The rearrangement joins TRBV5-6 to TRBJ1-4, with D unresolved. The V gene's germline CDR1 is SGHDT and CDR2 YYEEEE. V shed 1 base and J shed 0 bases, with 13 bases lying between them. The CDR3 sequence is 17 residues long. CDR3 protein: CASSLLPGLSTNEKLFF. The CDR3 bases are TGTGCCAGCAGCTTGTTGCCAGGACTATCAACTAATGAAAAACTGTTTTTT.

The chain recombines TRBV27 with TRBJ2-7; 14 positions agree with TRBD2. The CDR3 covers 15 residues. The trim removed 3 bases at V and 5 bases at J, leaving 3 bases unmatched. Germline V gene lookup returns CDR1 MNHEY and CDR2 SMNVEV (reference sequence). The chain's CDR3 is CASSLGLAGVHEQYF. CDR3 coding DNA: TGTGCCAGCAGTTTGGGACTAGCGGGAGTCCACGAGCAGTACTTC.

V and J are TRBV27 and TRBJ1-5, with a possible D match to TRBD1 (5 bases). CDR3 size: 12 residues. V was shortened by 8 bases and J by 6 bases, with 11 bases between the two germline ends. Germline V gene sequence: CDR1 MNHEY, CDR2 SMNVEV (reference sequence). CDR3 nucleotides: TGTGCCAGCGGGGCCGGCGGTCAGCCCCAGCATTTT. This encodes CASGAGGQPQHF.

The V and J genes are TRBV7-8 and TRBJ2-5; TRBD2 might be the D (6 bases). Trimming removed 5 bases at V and 5 bases at J, with 12 bases between. The CDR3 is made up of 13 amino acids. Germline CDR1 is SGHVS and CDR2 is FQNEAQ. The CDR3 sequence: CASSGGLFETQYF. The CDR3 nucleotides are TGTGCCAGCAGCGGGGGACTTTTTGAGACCCAGTACTTC.

The rearrangement uses TRBV2 and TRBJ1-2, with 10 positions matching TRBD1. In germline, CDR1 is SNHLY, CDR2 FYNNEI. The CDR3 is made up of 15 amino acids. Trimming cost V 7 bases and J 0 bases; bases outside gene matches: 5. CDR3 sequence reads: CASNGGTGANYGYTF. The CDR3 bases are TGTGCCAGCAACGGGGGGACAGGGGCTAACTATGGCTACACCTTC.

V is TRBV19 and J is TRBJ1-1; weak D call: TRBD1 (5 bases). V lost 4 bases and J 5 bases, leaving 11 bases between the germline ends. CDR1 and CDR2 (germline): LNHDA, SQIVND (reference sequence). There are 13 residues in the CDR3. In DNA form, the CDR3 reads TGTGCCAGTAGTAGGCGGGGACTAACTGAAGCTTTCTTT. This encodes CASSRRGLTEAFF.

J is TRBJ2-5 and V is TRBV5-4; the match to TRBD2 covers 9 bases. Germline CDR1 reads SGHNT; CDR2 reads YYREEE (reference sequence). V trimming: 1 base; J trimming: 5 bases; junction bases outside the gene matches: 3. This CDR3 region has 14 residues. CDR3 loop: CASSLSSGMETQYF. CDR3 DNA: TGTGCCAGCAGCTTGTCTAGCGGGATGGAGACCCAGTACTTC.

The chain carries TRBV12-3 or TRBV12-4 and TRBJ2-2, with D hard to call. CDR3 length: 11 amino acids. The V end was cut by 3 bases, the J end by 10 bases, with 6 bases between. The DNA of the CDR3 is TGTGCCAGCAGTTTTAACTTGGAGCTGTTTTTT. Its translation is CASSFNLELFF.

This clone was detected only a few times. The gene calls are TRBV29-1 and TRBJ1-1; D possibly corresponds to TRBD1 (5 bases). With 7 bases removed from V and 0 bases from J, the gap between germline ends came to 12 bases. This CDR3 has 13 amino acids. Germline-derived CDR1 and CDR2 are SQVTM and ANQGSEA. The CDR3 loop is CSAWGIMNTEAFF. CDR3 DNA sequence: TGCAGCGCTTGGGGGATTATGAACACTGAAGCTTTCTTT.

The sample holds one count of this clone. This rearrangement joins TRBV13 to TRBJ2-7; 11 bases agree with TRBD2. The V gene end was trimmed by 0 bases and the J gene end by 1 base; junction bases not matched to a gene: 5. The CDR3 covers 17 residues. The germline gives CDR1 PRHDT, CDR2 FYEKMQ (reference sequence). The DNA of the CDR3 is TGTGCCAGCAGCTTAGGTCCTGGACTAGCGGGTTCCTACGAGCAGTACTTC. Amino acid sequence: CASSLGPGLAGSYEQYF.

With regard to this clone: Other nucleotide sequences from this sample produce the same CDR3. The chain links TRBV28 to TRBJ1-2; maybe TRBD1 (5 bases). The CDR3 is 12 amino acids. With 2 bases removed from V and 4 bases from J, the gap between germline ends came to 5 bases. CDR1 MDHEN and CDR2 SYDVKM come from the germline V gene. Written as DNA, the CDR3 is TGTGCCAGCAGTTTAGGGGGCTATGGCTACACCTTC. Amino acid sequence: CASSLGGYGYTF.

V is TRBV3-1 (or the pseudogene TRBV3-2) and J is TRBJ2-5; 9 bases map to TRBD1. The junction had 4 bases not matched to a gene; V was cut back by 1 base and J by 4 bases. Germline V lookup: CDR1 LGHDT, CDR2 YNNKEL (reference sequence). This CDR3 is built from 15 residues. DNA of the CDR3: TGTGCCAGCAGCCAAGGCGGGACAGGGATAGAGACCCAGTACTTC. Protein: CASSQGGTGIETQYF.

This chain links TRBV6-5 with TRBJ1-1; 9 bases align to TRBD1. Germline CDR1 reads MNHEY; CDR2 reads SVGAGI. The CDR3 is 15 residues long. Unmatched junction bases numbered 9, after V lost 8 bases and J lost 2 bases. The CDR3 loop reads CASLPRDRANTEAFF. As DNA, the CDR3 is TGTGCCAGCCTCCCCCGGGACAGGGCTAACACTGAAGCTTTCTTT.

This chain links TRBV5-4 with TRBJ2-7; no clear D. Germline lookup yields CDR1 SGHNT and CDR2 YYREEE (reference sequence). The CDR3 sequence is 13 residues long. V was clipped by 1 base and J by 1 base, with 6 bases between them. The CDR3 DNA reads as TGTGCCAGCAGCTTGCACGGATCCTACGAGCAGTACTTC. Residues: CASSLHGSYEQYF. Using reference TRBV5-4 and TRBJ2-7 for the parts outside the CDR3, the full variable domain is ETGVTQSPTHLIKTRGQQVTLRCSSQSGHNTVSWYQQALGQGPQFIFQYYREEENGRGNFPPRFSGLQFPNYSSELNVNALELDDSALYLCASSLHGSYEQYFGPGTRLTVT.

CDR3 nucleotide sequence: TGCAGCCTCACCGGGACAGAACTCAATACGCAGTATTTT. This translates into CSLTGTELNTQYF. The chain couples TRBV29-1 to TRBJ2-3, with 7 bases matching TRBD1. The CDR3 is made up of 13 amino acids. From germline, CDR1 is SQVTM and CDR2 ANQGSEA. V lost 8 bases to trimming and J lost 7 bases; unmatched junction nucleotides: 12.

This chain uses TRBV6-4 with TRBJ2-1, with 8 nucleotides matching TRBD2. CDR1 and CDR2 (germline): MRHNA, SNTAGT. The CDR3 is 15 residues long. V gave up 6 bases and J gave up 3 bases; unmatched junction bases: 7. Written as DNA, the CDR3 is TGTGCCAGCAGCCCGGGGCGGGAGGACTACAATGAGCAGTTCTTC. Amino acids: CASSPGREDYNEQFF.

The rearrangement links TRBV3-1 (or the pseudogene TRBV3-2) to TRBJ1-1; no reliable D call. The CDR3 is made up of 14 amino acids. V lost 1 base and J 5 bases, leaving 11 bases between the germline ends. Germline V gene sequence: CDR1 LGHDT, CDR2 YNNKEL (reference sequence). CDR3 in DNA: TGTGCCAGCAGCCAAGTAAGAGGGCGGACTGAAGCTTTCTTT. Translating gives CASSQVRGRTEAFF.

This sequence joins TRBV6-6 and TRBJ2-6; 7 nucleotides match TRBD1. This CDR3 has 17 residues. Trimming at V came to 5 bases and at J to 3 bases, leaving 10 bases not matched to a gene. Germline lookup yields CDR1 MNHNY and CDR2 SVGAGI (reference sequence). The chain's CDR3 is CASSPPVTGSGANVLTF. The CDR3 bases are TGTGCCAGCAGTCCACCCGTGACAGGGAGTGGGGCCAACGTCCTGACTTTC.

This chain links TRBV6-5 with TRBJ2-1; TRBD1 or TRBD2 may be the D gene (6 bases each). Germline-derived CDR1 and CDR2 are MNHEY and SVGAGI. V was pared by 6 bases and J by 15 bases, with 18 bases between. This CDR3 is built from 12 residues. CDR3 sequence reads: CASSNAGQVSFF. For the CDR3, the DNA is TGTGCCAGCAGCAATGCGGGACAAGTATCGTTCTTC.

The chain combines TRBV4-3 with TRBJ1-2; D is unresolved. Germline assignment: CDR1 LGHNA and CDR2 YSLEER. This CDR3 comprises 13 residues. Trimming stripped 1 base from V and 8 bases from J, with 11 bases between. The CDR3 sequence: CASSQGWGTGYTF. Written as DNA, the CDR3 is TGCGCCAGCAGCCAAGGTTGGGGTACAGGCTACACCTTC.

The genes are TRBV18 and TRBJ2-7, with 7 positions matching TRBD2. Germline lookup yields CDR1 KGHSH and CDR2 LQKENI. The CDR3 is made up of 15 amino acids. With 4 bases clipped from V and 6 bases from J, the junction kept 12 bases outside the gene matches. CDR3 bases: TGTGCCAGCTCACGTTCCCAGCGGGAAAATGGCGAGCAGTACTTC. It specifies CASSRSQRENGEQYF.

J is TRBJ2-3 and V is TRBV18; D call uncertain. The CDR3 extends over 14 amino acids. The V end lost 6 bases, the J end lost 1 base, and 11 bases lay between the germline ends. Germline assignment: CDR1 KGHSH and CDR2 LQKENI. CDR3 DNA: TGTGCCAGCTCCCTGGACCGCGGCACAGATACGCAGTATTTT. Protein product: CASSLDRGTDTQYF.

The chain links TRBV6-5 to TRBJ2-7, with 10 positions matching TRBD1. CDR3 length: 15 amino acids. With 3 bases clipped from V and 1 base from J, the junction kept 3 bases outside the gene matches. Germline CDR1 is MNHEY and CDR2 is SVGAGI. CDR3 region: CASSYRDRGSYEQYF. In nucleotides, the CDR3 is TGTGCCAGCAGTTATCGGGACAGGGGATCCTACGAGCAGTACTTC.

This rearrangement joins TRBV6-5 to TRBJ1-2; D unresolved. Germline V gene lookup returns CDR1 MNHEY and CDR2 SVGAGI. The CDR3 contains 15 residues. V dropped 0 bases and J dropped 5 bases, with 13 bases sitting between them. CDR3 coding DNA: TGTGCCAGCAGTTACTCGTCGGTACCTGGTTATGGCTACACCTTC. This encodes CASSYSSVPGYGYTF.